The TCR beta chain described here comes from a study of human T cells and chemical hapten exposure. About the research overall: All through the approximately 24-week study, the scalp of each patient received diphenylcyclopropenone doses weekly.

Deletions cut 5 bases from V and 4 bases from J, with 14 bases between. The germline CDR1 and CDR2 sequences are SEHNR and FQNEAQ (reference sequence). This CDR3 contains 15 residues. TCRdb reprocessed the RACE reads with MiXCR, giving one entry per CDR3 protein. The data contain 110,000 to 150,000 distinct CDR3 sequences, 10% to 15% of them seen just once; the ten biggest clones take up less than 1.5%. Noted time point: patch test 2, 6 weeks after DPC sensitization. Described treatment: therapeutic diphenylcyclopropenone sensitization with weekly scalp DPC. Broader study findings: Versus controls, expanded TCRs had significantly more large CDR3 similarity clusters. As the donors had alopecia, their immune response may differ from healthy people's.

Concerning this clonotype: Its antigen is unidentified.

The gene calls are TRBV7-9 and TRBJ2-2, with D tentatively TRBD1 or TRBD2 (5 bases each). This sequence originates from a woman aged 45 to 65 with alopecia areata. Some clones in this sample may be carry-over from other donors' samples. The sequencing here drew on whole blood, taken in connection with sensitization to the hapten diphenylcyclopropenone (DPC). The DNA for the CDR3 is TGTGCCAGCAGCCCGGTCGGGGCGGTCACCGGGGAGCTGTTTTTT. Protein sequence: CASSPVGAVTGELFF.